The sequence of this T cell receptor beta chain was determined in a study of graft-versus-host responses after intestinal transplantation. Turning to the study itself: Each recipient received anti-thymocyte globulin induction, then tacrolimus and steroids for approximately three years.

Whole-study findings and limits: Among recipient marrow samples, GvH clones were found; some appeared first in ileum or blood. Peak circulating GvH clone levels tracked with early post-transplant HvG declines.

The V and J ends lost 3 bases and 3 bases respectively, with 14 bases between them. The CDR3 is made up of 15 amino acids. In germline, CDR1 is SGHVS, CDR2 FNYEAQ. About this clone itself: What it binds is unknown.

Sequencing was performed with immunoSEQ multiplex PCR; in TCRdb, only in-frame clones are kept and a portion is missing. The table shows more than 65,000 clones, with around 95% occurring only once. The chain carries TRBV7-6 and TRBJ2-5; no definite D call. The TCR was taken from a human donor who received an intestinal transplant. This material consisted of unstimulated CD8+ T cells sorted from spleen or lymph node cells, taken before intestinal transplant. The CDR3 nucleotides read TGTGCCAGCAGCTTCGGTTTAGGGTCGGAAGAGACCCAGTACTTC. Encoded protein: CASSFGLGSEETQYF.